This is a list of T cell receptor beta chains from one sample in a study of OX40 agonist ivuxolimab in advanced cancers. Sequenced by immunoSEQ multiplex PCR; TCRdb stores in-frame clones only, minus some. The sample contains fewer than 120,000 clones, around 90% of which appear only once. The sample was CD4+ or CD8+ T cells sorted from blood, taken in a trial of the OX40 agonist ivuxolimab. The receptors were gathered from an adult with an advanced solid tumor such as melanoma, head and neck, liver or kidney cancer. Each CDR3 is given without its conserved first and last residue.

v_gene: TRBV5-1; CDR3aa: ASSFRLAGGSETQY
v_gene: TRBV4-3; CDR3aa: ASSPGTGLNTEAF
v_gene: TRBV18; CDR3aa: ASSLGTGDRHEQY
v_gene: TRBV19; CDR3aa: ASSISRASNSPLH
v_gene: TRBV25-1; CDR3aa: ASSEGWQGRGYT
v_gene: TRBV4-3; CDR3aa: ASSQDRSGAPPLH
v_gene: TRBV6-5; CDR3aa: ASSNTGGNTEAF
v_gene: TRBV4-2; CDR3aa: ASSQDLSAAHLETQY
v_gene: TRBV6-5; CDR3aa: ASRRQGSEHSPLH
v_gene: TRBV5-4; CDR3aa: ASSPGYLNTEAF
v_gene: TRBV4-2; CDR3aa: ASSQDNGDRNYGYT
v_gene: TRBV6-6; CDR3aa: ASQDHYGYT
v_gene: TRBV30; CDR3aa: ARGTANYEQY
v_gene: TRBV7-3; CDR3aa: ASSLSSYNEQF
v_gene: TRBV4-2; CDR3aa: ASSHVTGMVQQPQH
v_gene: TRBV5-6; CDR3aa: ASSWGPTPPGELF
v_gene: TRBV9; CDR3aa: ASSALSGRSYNEQF
v_gene: TRBV20-1; CDR3aa: SAGRYTEAF
v_gene: TRBV30; CDR3aa: ACPGQGKNYGYT
v_gene: TRBV19; CDR3aa: ASSARQGPTMNTEAF
v_gene: TRBV14; CDR3aa: ASSRTHRARNEKLF
v_gene: TRBV4-3; CDR3aa: ASSPDYLRNSYEQY
v_gene: TRBV5-4; CDR3aa: ASSFPGTGTDTQY
v_gene: TRBV19; CDR3aa: ASSIDRWRNEQY
v_gene: TRBV28; CDR3aa: ASSSPGQGYYEQY
v_gene: TRBV6-1; CDR3aa: ASREAGMSEQY
v_gene: TRBV28; CDR3aa: ASSPPRASNQPQH
v_gene: TRBV11-1; CDR3aa: ASSSYRGQAYEQY
v_gene: TRBV27; CDR3aa: ASSLSSYRALNTEAF
v_gene: TRBV30; CDR3aa: AWRGAFTGTGFRAF
v_gene: TRBV18; CDR3aa: ASSPPGIPGYT
v_gene: TRBV5-1; CDR3aa: ASSLDNYEQY
v_gene: TRBV28; CDR3aa: ASSSSGTRAYNEQF
v_gene: TRBV6-5; CDR3aa: ASGQETQY
v_gene: TRBV11-2; CDR3aa: ASSFGQGASNSPLH
v_gene: TRBV7-2; CDR3aa: ASSLVGDTPEAF
v_gene: TRBV6-5; CDR3aa: ASSPHGVRVGTQY
v_gene: TRBV7-3; CDR3aa: ASSPGSGTSYNEQF
v_gene: TRBV19; CDR3aa: ASSIGGEDYEQY
v_gene: TRBV19; CDR3aa: ASRQTGARLY
v_gene: TRBV7-2; CDR3aa: ASSLRGLNTEAF
v_gene: TRBV28; CDR3aa: ASSLGGFSGNTIY
v_gene: TRBV5-4; CDR3aa: ASSLTGVSYEQY
v_gene: TRBV6-1; CDR3aa: ASSEWASDTYEQY
v_gene: TRBV4-3; CDR3aa: ASSQKTGLVSPLH
v_gene: TRBV4-2; CDR3aa: ASSLSGTSGSLH
v_gene: TRBV5-6; CDR3aa: ASSLLSLAGLGAQY
v_gene: TRBV9; CDR3aa: ASSPIGTQHGANVLT
v_gene: TRBV11-3; CDR3aa: ASSLGPRGHSNSPLH
v_gene: TRBV7-2; CDR3aa: ASSLAGAAGSGELF
v_gene: TRBV7-2; CDR3aa: ASSPRDGQTQY
v_gene: TRBV5-6; CDR3aa: ASSFGGIDTGELF
v_gene: TRBV4-2; CDR3aa: ASSQDWTGQETQY
v_gene: TRBV18; CDR3aa: ASSEDRTYQPQH